This TCR beta chain was profiled in a study of regulatory T cells in long-lasting Graves disease. For the study at large: Over-5-year antithyroid drug use with positive TSH receptor antibodies defined persistent Graves' disease in the study.

The germline V gene encodes CDR1 DFQATT and CDR2 SNEGSKA (reference sequence). This CDR3 has 15 amino acids. Trimming pared 3 bases from V and 1 base from J, leaving 12 bases between. General observations from the study: Accuracy was possibly reduced by small sample size. TRBV28, TRBJ1-2 and TRBJ2-5 emerged as the favored segments in persistent disease.

Sample time point: persistent/refractory GD, antithyroid drugs over 5 years with positive TRAb. PBMC RNA served as the TCR library source. In the case of this clonotype: What it recognizes is unknown.

Through Arm-PCR of CDR3 regions and iRepertoire HTBI primers, TCR beta libraries were built. TCRdb re-called the multiplex PCR reads with MiXCR, one entry per CDR3 protein. The repertoire holds around 450,000 distinct CDR3 sequences, with around a fifth as singletons. The sample here was peripheral blood mononuclear cells (PBMCs), taken when the disease was refractory, from a patient treated with antithyroid drugs. The receptor comes from a female donor with Graves disease. The rearrangement joins TRBV20-1 to TRBJ2-2; D is perhaps TRBD2 (6 bases). The CDR3 sequence is CSASPAGWNTGELFF. The CDR3 DNA reads as TGCAGTGCTAGTCCAGCGGGCTGGAACACCGGGGAGCTGTTTTTT.